This TCR beta chain was observed in a study of shared clonotypes between healthy human individuals. Study outcomes and limitations: Estimated richness values were generally larger in naive subsets than in memory subsets. Non-shared clonotypes showed lower generation probabilities than clonotypes common to all four donors.

It was across several immunoSEQ plates that each subset's genomic DNA was evenly split. Method: immunoSEQ multiplex PCR; TCRdb's copy keeps in-frame clones and lacks some. The sample consists of over a million clones, around four fifths of them appearing once. With regard to this clone: As yet, its antigen is unknown.

All of the donors resided in Nashville, Tennessee, and each was a Caucasian adult. The junction had 8 bases not matched to a gene; V was cut back by 3 bases and J by 4 bases. The germline CDR1 and CDR2 sequences are SGHTA and FQGNSA. This CDR3 contains 15 residues. Source material: memory CD4+ T cells sorted from blood. Subset reported: CD45RA-negative fraction. The chain combines TRBV7-2 with TRBJ2-5; TRBD1 matches 7 bases. This TCR was recovered from a man between 18 and 35 years old in good health. In DNA, the CDR3 is TGTGCCAGCAGCTTCGGCGACAGGGCGGCAGAGACCCAGTACTTC. This encodes CASSFGDRAAETQYF.